This passage covers 30 T cell receptor beta chains from one sample sequenced in a study of CD8+CD57+ T cells in acquired aplastic anemia. Investigators profiled TCR beta VDJ and CDR3 from genomic DNA template. Each CDR3 protein is one row after TCRdb ran MiXCR on the reads. The table lists roughly 420,000 distinct CDR3 sequences, 65% to 75% of them singletons, with 3% to 5% in the top ten. The sample was sorted CD4+, CD8+, or CD8+CD57+ T cells (not recorded which) from PBMCs. These receptors came from a human donor in good health, serving as a control.

The chain recombines TRBV7-9 with TRBJ2-7; TRBD2 aligns across 9 bases. The germline V gene encodes CDR1 SEHNR and CDR2 FQNEAQ (reference sequence). This CDR3 is 15 amino acids long. J was trimmed by 2 bases and V by 4 bases; bases with no gene match: 6. The CDR3 DNA follows: TGTGCCAGCAGCTACCGCGCGGGGGGGCCCTACGAGCAGTACTTC. Translating gives CASSYRAGGPYEQYF.

Note on this clonotype: The junction differs from germline at one of its ends, possibly a read error. The chain couples TRBV10-3 to TRBJ2-7; TRBD1 might be the D (6 bases). CDR1 and CDR2 (germline): ENHRY, SYGVKD. The CDR3 contains 18 residues. The CDR3 sequence is CASSCFSGDPQPFYEQYF. The CDR3 nucleotides are TGTGCCAGCAGTTGCTTCTCAGGGGATCCTCAGCCCTTCTACGAGCAGTACTTC.

The chain is built from TRBV29-1 and TRBJ2-5; D is unresolved. There are 12 residues in the CDR3. CDR1 is SQVTM, CDR2 ANQGSEA, per germline. Trimming shortened V by 6 bases and J by 2 bases, and 10 bases separated the two germline ends. The DNA for the CDR3 is TGCAGCGTCCGAGACAATCAAGAGACCCAGTACTTC. Translating gives CSVRDNQETQYF. Complete variable domain (other parts from reference TRBV29-1 and TRBJ2-5): SAVISQKPSRDICQRGTSLTIQCQVDSQVTMMFWYRQQPGQSLTLIATANQGSEATYESGFVIDKFPISRPNLTFSTLTVSNMSPEDSSIYLCSVRDNQETQYFGPGTRLLVL.

The rearrangement joins TRBV9 to TRBJ1-3, with D unresolved. This CDR3 contains 16 residues. Per the germline V gene, CDR1 is SGDLS and CDR2 is YYNGEE. Trimming removed 5 bases from V and 0 bases from J, with 15 bases in between. The CDR3 DNA sequence: TGTGCCAGCAGTGATGGCTACGCGAGCTCTGGAAACACCATATATTTT. It codes for CASSDGYASSGNTIYF.

V usage is TRBV9 and J usage is TRBJ1-1; D unresolved. V lost 4 bases, J lost 12 bases, and 25 bases lay in between. The CDR3 contains 15 residues. The germline V gene encodes CDR1 SGDLS and CDR2 YYNGEE. CDR3 amino acids: CASSSDRELNYEPFF. The CDR3 nucleotides read TGTGCCAGCAGCTCAGATAGGGAACTGAACTACGAACCTTTCTTT. Complete variable domain (other parts from reference TRBV9 and TRBJ1-1): DSGVTQTPKHLITATGQRVTLRCSPRSGDLSVYWYQQSLDQGLQFLIQYYNGEERAKGNILERFSAQQFPDLHSELNLSSLELGDSALYFCASSSDRELNYEPFFGQGTRLTVV.

This clonotype appeared many times. The V and J genes are TRBV30 and TRBJ1-6; tentatively, D is TRBD1 (6 bases). The germline V gene has CDR1 GTSNPN and CDR2 SVGIG (reference sequence). Trimming took off 2 bases at V and 9 bases at J, with 14 bases between the two ends. This CDR3 is built from 14 residues. CDR3 amino acids: CAWSPPGQVSPLHF. CDR3 in DNA: TGTGCCTGGAGTCCCCCGGGACAAGTTTCACCCCTCCACTTT.

This clonotype has at least ten counts. The chain joins TRBV7-8 to TRBJ1-1; D gene ambiguous. Trimming removed 3 bases at V and 5 bases at J, with 13 bases between. Germline-derived CDR1 and CDR2 are SGHVS and FQNEAQ. This CDR3 spans 14 amino acids. CDR3 DNA sequence: TGTGCCAGCAGCTTGGAGAAGGGATGGACTGAAGCTTTCTTT. Encoded protein: CASSLEKGWTEAFF.

The chain couples TRBV20-1 to TRBJ2-3, with D perhaps matching TRBD1 (6 bases). There are 13 residues in the CDR3. Looked up from germline, CDR1 is DFQATT and CDR2 is SNEGSKA (reference sequence). V was cut by 3 bases and J by 0 bases, with 7 bases left in between. CDR3 coding DNA: TGCAGTGCTAGGGGGGCTAGCACAGATACGCAGTATTTT. Protein sequence: CSARGASTDTQYF.

In regard to this clonotype: The junction shows a germline mismatch at one end, possibly a read error. The chain employs TRBV7-2 and TRBJ1-1, with D maybe TRBD1 (6 bases). Germline CDR1 is SGHTA and CDR2 is FQGNSA. The CDR3 runs 14 residues. The CDR3 loop reads CASSQPLAGGGEIF. The DNA for the CDR3 is TGTGCCAGCAGCCAACCCTTAGCGGGGGGCGGGGAGATCTTT.

A remark on this clonotype: The final CDR3 position lacks the conserved phenylalanine or tryptophan, pointing to a likely read error. The limits of the CDR3 on the DNA are not certain, so only TCRdb's listed CDR3 is given. The V and J genes are TRBV7-6 and TRBJ2-5; the table's TRBD2 call for D was not verified on the DNA. The CDR3 is 14 residues long, ends included. From germline, CDR1 is SGHVS and CDR2 FNYEAQ. CDR3 in amino acids: CASSSGGGEETEYY.

This clonotype was found a few times. The J gene is TRBJ2-7, the V gene TRBV20-1; D might be TRBD1 (8 bases). The CDR3 is 16 residues long. The ends were cut back, 5 bases at V and 2 bases at J, with 22 bases in the middle. Looked up from germline, CDR1 is DFQATT and CDR2 is SNEGSKA (reference sequence). The CDR3 region is CSAGGGGDRGPYEQYF. For the CDR3, the DNA is TGCAGTGCTGGAGGGGGGGGAGACAGGGGACCCTACGAGCAGTACTTC.

This clonotype was seen ten or more times. V and J are TRBV5-5 and TRBJ1-6; the match to TRBD1 covers 8 bases. CDR3 length equals 17 residues. Trimming at V came to 5 bases and at J to 1 base, leaving 8 bases not matched to a gene. Germline CDR1 is SGHKS and CDR2 is YYEKEE (reference sequence). CDR3 protein: CASRAGQGRSYNSPLHF. In DNA, the CDR3 is TGTGCCAGCAGGGCAGGACAGGGAAGGTCCTATAATTCACCCCTCCACTTT.

Concerning this clonotype: Germline is not matched at one junction end, which may reflect a read error. The CDR3 region has the DNA TGTGCCGGCAGCAGAGTGCTTCTCGGGGGATCCTACGAGCAGTACTTC. Its protein is CAGSRVLLGGSYEQYF. The chain carries TRBV11-2 and TRBJ2-7, with D possibly TRBD2 on 6 matching bases. This CDR3 is built from 16 residues. Germline V lookup: CDR1 SGHAT, CDR2 FQNNGV.

Notes on this clonotype: A read error is likely, as this CDR3 ends without the conserved phenylalanine or tryptophan. The DNA is left out, because the CDR3 cannot be placed on it with certainty; the CDR3 is given as TCRdb lists it. The chain recombines TRBV10-3 with TRBJ1-2; the DNA was not used to check the table's D call, TRBD1. The CDR3 is 14 residues long, counting both termini. CDR1 and CDR2 (germline): ENHRY, SYGVKD. The chain's CDR3 is CAISEPDRNYGPPY.

This clonotype was counted once. One end of the junction varies from germline; a read error may be responsible. The chain has TRBV7-1 and TRBJ2-5; D possibly corresponds to TRBD2 (7 bases). TRBV7-1 is marked as an open reading frame, function uncertain. The CDR3 extends over 15 amino acids. The CDR3 loop is CASSSEGGAQETQYF. CDR3 bases: TGTGCCAGCAGCTCTGAAGGGGGGGCACAAGAGACGCAGTACTTC.

In this sample, this clonotype turned up a few times. V gene TRBV19 combines with J gene TRBJ2-2; D uncertain. This CDR3 spans 14 amino acids. Trimming shortened V by 6 bases and J by 0 bases, and 8 bases separated the two germline ends. The germline gives CDR1 LNHDA, CDR2 SQIVND (reference sequence). The CDR3 bases are TGTGCCAGTAGGGCCAGATCGAACACCGGGGAGCTGTTTTTT. As protein: CASRARSNTGELFF. The entire variable domain, with the rest obtained from reference TRBV19 and TRBJ2-2, is as follows: DGGITQSPKYLFRKEGQNVTLSCEQNLNHDAMYWYRQDPGQGLRLIYYSQIVNDFQKGDIAEGYSVSREKKESFPLTVTSAQKNPTAFYLCASRARSNTGELFFGEGSRLTVL.

This clonotype has ten or more counts. DNA for the CDR3: TGTGCCAGCAGCCAAGAGCTACAAGAGACCCAGTACTTC. Translating gives CASSQELQETQYF. The chain has TRBV9 and TRBJ2-5, with unresolved D. Germline V gives CDR1 SGDLS, CDR2 YYNGEE. Trimming took off 4 bases at V and 2 bases at J, with 9 bases between the two ends. The CDR3 has 13 residues.

As regards this clonotype: The CDR3 carries no conserved terminal phenylalanine or tryptophan, so it likely arises from a read error. The DNA is left out, because the CDR3 cannot be placed on it with certainty; the CDR3 is given as TCRdb lists it. The V and J genes are TRBV7-8 and TRBJ2-5. In germline, CDR1 is SGHVS, CDR2 FQNEAQ. The CDR3 spans 13 residues, counting both ends. CDR3 protein: CASSFGTRSTPCR.

This clonotype was seen at least ten times. The CDR3 DNA follows: TGTGCCAGCAGTTTCTCAGGACTTAACGCTGAAAAACTGTTTTTT. Its translation: CASSFSGLNAEKLFF. V and J are TRBV12-3 or TRBV12-4 and TRBJ1-4; the D is unclear. The CDR3 runs 15 residues. Trimming pared 3 bases from V and 7 bases from J, leaving 15 bases between.

The V gene is TRBV2, the J gene TRBJ2-5; D might be TRBD2 (6 bases). The ends were cut back, 8 bases at V and 7 bases at J, with 14 bases in the middle. This CDR3 spans 12 amino acids. Per the germline V gene, CDR1 is SNHLY and CDR2 is FYNNEI. The DNA of the CDR3 is TGTGCCAGCGCCGGGGGTGGAGTGACCCAGTACTTC. Translating gives CASAGGGVTQYF.

The rearrangement joins TRBV19 to TRBJ2-3; 7 bases match TRBD1. CDR3 length equals 14 residues. The V and J ends lost 7 bases and 3 bases, in that order; junction bases with no gene match: 7. The germline V gene has CDR1 LNHDA and CDR2 SQIVND (reference sequence). CDR3 protein: CASTRGYRTDTQYF. CDR3 in DNA: TGTGCCAGTACCAGGGGGTACCGAACAGATACGCAGTATTTT.

Remarks on this clonotype: A read error may account for a junction end that differs from germline. The gene calls are TRBV7-8 and TRBJ1-5; D is undetermined. The CDR3 runs 14 residues. Germline V gene sequence: CDR1 SGHVS, CDR2 FQNEAQ. The DNA for the CDR3 is TGTGCCAGCAGCCCCGCCGCAACGCAGTATTTTCACCCATTT. Translation gives CASSPAATQYFHPF. Combining the CDR3 with reference TRBV7-8 and TRBJ1-5 gives the whole variable domain GAGVSQSPRYKVAKRGQDVALRCDPISGHVSLFWYQQALGQGPEFLTYFQNEAQLDKSGLPSDRFFAERPEGSVSTLKIQRTQQEDSAVYLCASSPAATQYFHPFGDGTRLSIL.

A note on this clonotype: Because it lacks the conserved phenylalanine or tryptophan at the end, this CDR3 is likely a read error. No DNA is shown, since the ends of the CDR3 on it are uncertain; the CDR3 is the one TCRdb lists. J is TRBJ1-1 and V is TRBV9. The CDR3 has 12 amino acids, counting both end residues. In germline, CDR1 is SGDLS, CDR2 YYNGEE. The CDR3 here is CASSRGGTEASD.

Remarks on this clonotype: Germline is not matched at one junction end, which may reflect a read error. The V gene is TRBV10-3, the J gene TRBJ1-3; 8 nucleotides match TRBD1. The germline V gene has CDR1 ENHRY and CDR2 SYGVKD. The CDR3 covers 16 residues. As DNA, the CDR3 is TGTGCCATCAGTGATGCCCTGACAGGGGCTGGCTACACCATCTATTTT. Encoded protein: CAISDALTGAGYTIYF.

The chain combines TRBV10-3 with TRBJ1-6, with D possibly being TRBD1 (5 bases). The CDR3 extends over 14 amino acids. CDR1 and CDR2 from the germline V gene are ENHRY and SYGVKD. V was cut by 3 bases and J by 6 bases, with 9 bases left in between. In DNA, the CDR3 is TGTGCCATCAGTGACAGGGAGGGTAATTCACCCCTCCACTTT. It translates to CAISDREGNSPLHF.

This clonotype was seen a handful of times. This rearrangement joins TRBV7-2 to TRBJ2-5, with 13 bases that match TRBD2. The CDR3 totals 17 residues. V lost 5 bases and J lost 0; bases outside the gene matches: 6. Per the germline V gene, CDR1 is SGHTA and CDR2 is FQGNSA. CDR3 region: CASSVGTSGDYQETQYF. The CDR3 nucleotides read TGTGCCAGCAGCGTAGGGACTAGCGGGGACTACCAAGAGACCCAGTACTTC.

This clonotype was recorded many times. The V gene is TRBV13, the J gene TRBJ2-1; TRBD2 aligns across 9 bases. This CDR3 contains 17 residues. Germline V gives CDR1 PRHDT, CDR2 FYEKMQ (reference sequence). The junction had 8 bases not matched to a gene; V was cut back by 1 base and J by 4 bases. CDR3 amino acids: CASSLEARRGGYNEQFF. The CDR3 nucleotides are TGTGCCAGCAGCTTAGAGGCGAGGCGGGGGGGGTACAATGAGCAGTTCTTC.

A note on this clonotype: In this CDR3 the conserved last residue, phenylalanine or tryptophan, is missing, so a read error is likely. This chain connects TRBV20-1 to TRBJ1-2, with D unclear. Germline V gives CDR1 DFQATT, CDR2 SNEGSKA (reference sequence). The CDR3 has 13 residues. Trimming stripped 2 bases from V and 6 bases from J, with 13 bases between. The CDR3 DNA reads as TGCAGTGCTAGACCACCGGAGCTAGATGGCTACACCCTC. Translation gives CSARPPELDGYTL.

A remark on this clonotype: An end of the junction differs from the germline gene, which may be a read error. The gene calls are TRBV2 and TRBJ2-5; TRBD1 or TRBD2 may be the D gene (5 bases each). The CDR3 sequence is 10 residues long. Germline CDR1 and CDR2: SNHLY and FYNNEI. The DNA of the CDR3 is TGTGCCAGCAGCTTGGGGACCAAGCACTTC. Translation: CASSLGTKHF.

Details on this clonotype: Just one base apart from a much larger clone, this may be a read error. The chain couples TRBV30 to TRBJ1-2, with D unclear. CDR3 length equals 11 residues. Between the trimmed V and J ends, which lost 4 bases and 3 bases, there was a span of 6 bases. Germline V gene sequence: CDR1 GTSNPN, CDR2 SVGIG (reference sequence). The chain's CDR3 is CAWNRDYGYTF. The CDR3, as DNA: TGTGCCTGGAATAGGGACTATGGCTACACCTTC.